This entry describes one T cell receptor (beta chain). Its specificity is unknown. This sample was included in a study of T cell responses to AZD1222 COVID-19 vaccine. Looking at the study overall: Second doses were pooled across both intervals (about 4 or about 12 weeks).

Per the germline V gene, CDR1 is SNHLY and CDR2 is FYNNEI. The CDR3 consists of 14 residues. V dropped 1 base and J dropped 4 bases, with 8 bases sitting between them. The method was immunoSEQ multiplex PCR; TCRdb's version includes in-frame clones alone and lacks a portion of them. Here the sample spans about 130,000 clones, about nine tenths being singletons. The study, taken as a whole, reports: Without day 14 samples, only post-peak T cell repertoires were studied.

The specimen was peripheral blood, collected on day 0 of AZD1222 vaccination. The chain employs TRBV2 and TRBJ2-1; unclear D gene. This TCR was sampled from an adult in good health. The CDR3 bases are TGTGCCAGCAGTGAAGGGCAGGAGTACAATGAGCAGTTCTTC. The encoded protein is CASSEGQEYNEQFF.